This T cell receptor beta chain was documented in a study of T cells after yellow fever vaccination. TCRdb recomputed calls from the 5' RACE reads with MiXCR, one row per CDR3 protein. The table records 510,000 or so distinct CDR3 sequences, over 15% of them present only once. CDR1 and CDR2 from the germline V gene are MDHEN and SYDVKM. The CDR3 is 16 residues long. The receptor was isolated from a man aged 30-40 years who received the YFV17D yellow fever vaccine. The chain recombines TRBV28 with TRBJ1-5; D may be TRBD1 (6 bases). The J call is uncertain, as TRBJ2-3 better fits the DNA end. The sample was PBMCs, taken 15 days after the yellow fever booster vaccination. In nucleotides, the CDR3 is TGTGCCAGCAGTACAGGTACAGGGTTAGGCAATCAGCCCCAGTATTTT. This translates into CASSTGTGLGNQPQYF.